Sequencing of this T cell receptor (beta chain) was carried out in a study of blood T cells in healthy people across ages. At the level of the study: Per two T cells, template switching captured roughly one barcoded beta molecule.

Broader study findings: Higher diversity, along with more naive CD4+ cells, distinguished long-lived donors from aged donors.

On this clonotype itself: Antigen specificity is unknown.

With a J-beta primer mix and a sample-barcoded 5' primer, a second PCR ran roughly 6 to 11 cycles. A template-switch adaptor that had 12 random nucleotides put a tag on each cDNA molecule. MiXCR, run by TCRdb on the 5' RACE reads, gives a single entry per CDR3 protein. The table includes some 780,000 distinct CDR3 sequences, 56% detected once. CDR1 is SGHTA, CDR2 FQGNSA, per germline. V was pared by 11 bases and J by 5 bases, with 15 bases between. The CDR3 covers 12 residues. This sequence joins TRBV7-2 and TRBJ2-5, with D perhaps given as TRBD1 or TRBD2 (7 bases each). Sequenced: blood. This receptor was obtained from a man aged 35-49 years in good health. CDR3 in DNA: TGTGCCGGAAGTCAGGGGGGGGAGACCCAGTACTTC. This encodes CAGSQGGETQYF. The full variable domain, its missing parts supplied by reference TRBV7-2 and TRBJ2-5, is GAGVSQSPSNKVTEKGKDVELRCDPISGHTALYWYRQSLGQGLEFLIYFQGNSAPDKSGLPSDRFSAERTGGSVSTLTIQRTQQEDSAVYLCAGSQGGETQYFGPGTRLLVL.